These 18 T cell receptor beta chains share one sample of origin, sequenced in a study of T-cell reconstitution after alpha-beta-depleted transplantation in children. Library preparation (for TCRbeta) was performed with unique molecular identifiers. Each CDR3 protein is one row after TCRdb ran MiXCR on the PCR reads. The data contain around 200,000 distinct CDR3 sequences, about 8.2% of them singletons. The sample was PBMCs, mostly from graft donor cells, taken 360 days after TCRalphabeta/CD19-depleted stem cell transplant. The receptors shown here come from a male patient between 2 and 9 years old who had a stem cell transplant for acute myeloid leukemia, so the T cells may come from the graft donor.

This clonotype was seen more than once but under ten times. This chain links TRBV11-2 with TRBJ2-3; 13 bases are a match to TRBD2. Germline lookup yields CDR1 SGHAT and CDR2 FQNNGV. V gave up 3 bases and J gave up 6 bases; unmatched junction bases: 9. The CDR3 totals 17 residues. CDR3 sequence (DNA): TGTGCCAGCAGCTTCCCCCGACTAGCGGGGGGCGGGGATACGCAGTATTTT. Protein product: CASSFPRLAGGGDTQYF. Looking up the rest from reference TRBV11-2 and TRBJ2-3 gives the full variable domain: EAGVAQSPRYKIIEKRQSVAFWCNPISGHATLYWYQQILGQGPKLLIQFQNNGVVDDSQLPKDRFSAERLKGVDSTLKIQPAKLEDSAVYLCASSFPRLAGGGDTQYFGPGTRLTVL.

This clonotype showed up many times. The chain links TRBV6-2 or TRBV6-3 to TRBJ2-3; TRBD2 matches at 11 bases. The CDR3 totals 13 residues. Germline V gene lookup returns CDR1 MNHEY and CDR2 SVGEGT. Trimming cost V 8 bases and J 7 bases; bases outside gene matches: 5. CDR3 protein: CASATSGTNTQYF. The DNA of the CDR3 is TGTGCCAGCGCGACTAGCGGGACAAATACGCAGTATTTT.

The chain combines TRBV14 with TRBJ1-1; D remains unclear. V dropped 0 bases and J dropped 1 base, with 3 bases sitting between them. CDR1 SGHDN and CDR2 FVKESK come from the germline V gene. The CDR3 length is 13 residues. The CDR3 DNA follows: TGTGCCAGCAGCCAAGATCAGAACACTGAAGCTTTCTTT. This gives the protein CASSQDQNTEAFF.

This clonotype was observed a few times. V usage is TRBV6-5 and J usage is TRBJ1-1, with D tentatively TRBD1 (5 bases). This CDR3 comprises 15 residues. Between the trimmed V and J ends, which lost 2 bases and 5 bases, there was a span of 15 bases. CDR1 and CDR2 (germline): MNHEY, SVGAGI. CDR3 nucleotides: TGTGCCAGCAGTTACGGCCCAGGGTACGTGACTGAAGCTTTCTTT. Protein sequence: CASSYGPGYVTEAFF.

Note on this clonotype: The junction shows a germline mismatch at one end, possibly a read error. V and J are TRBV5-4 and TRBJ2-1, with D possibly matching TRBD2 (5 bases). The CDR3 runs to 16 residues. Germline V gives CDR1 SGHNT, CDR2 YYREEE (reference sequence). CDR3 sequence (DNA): TGTTCCAGCAGCTTTGCCGAGCGGAACTCCTACAATGAGCAGTTCTTC. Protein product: CSSSFAERNSYNEQFF.

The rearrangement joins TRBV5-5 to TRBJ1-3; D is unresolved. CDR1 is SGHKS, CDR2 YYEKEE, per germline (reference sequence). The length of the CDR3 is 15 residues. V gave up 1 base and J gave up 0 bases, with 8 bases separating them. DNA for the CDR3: TGTGCCAGCAGCTTGACCGATAGCTCTGGAAACACCATATATTTT. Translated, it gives CASSLTDSSGNTIYF.

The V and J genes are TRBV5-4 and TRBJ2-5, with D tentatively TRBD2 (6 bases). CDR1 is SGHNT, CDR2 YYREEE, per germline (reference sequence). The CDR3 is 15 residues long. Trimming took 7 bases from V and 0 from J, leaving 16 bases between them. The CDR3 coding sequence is TGTGCCAGCCGTTCTACGGGAGAGTACCAAGAGACCCAGTACTTC. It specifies CASRSTGEYQETQYF.

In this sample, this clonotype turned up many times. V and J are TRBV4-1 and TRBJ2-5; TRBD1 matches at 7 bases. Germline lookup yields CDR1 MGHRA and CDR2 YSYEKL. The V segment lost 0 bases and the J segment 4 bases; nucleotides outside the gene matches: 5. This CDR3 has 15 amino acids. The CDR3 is CASSQDNRGLETQYF. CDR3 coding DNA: TGCGCCAGCAGCCAAGATAACAGGGGTTTAGAGACCCAGTACTTC.

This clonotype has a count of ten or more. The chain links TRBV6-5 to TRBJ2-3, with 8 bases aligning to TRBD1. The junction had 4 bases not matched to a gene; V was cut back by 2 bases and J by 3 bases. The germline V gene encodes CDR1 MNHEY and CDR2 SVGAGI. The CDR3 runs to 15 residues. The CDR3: CASSYPDRGTDTQYF. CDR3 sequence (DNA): TGTGCCAGCAGTTACCCCGACAGGGGTACAGATACGCAGTATTTT.

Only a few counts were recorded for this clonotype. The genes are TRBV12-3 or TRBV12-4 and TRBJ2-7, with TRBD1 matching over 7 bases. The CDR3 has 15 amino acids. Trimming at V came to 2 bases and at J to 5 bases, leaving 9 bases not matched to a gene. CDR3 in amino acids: CASSLRLGGVDEQYV. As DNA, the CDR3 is TGTGCCAGCAGTTTAAGGTTAGGGGGCGTAGACGAGCAGTACGTC.

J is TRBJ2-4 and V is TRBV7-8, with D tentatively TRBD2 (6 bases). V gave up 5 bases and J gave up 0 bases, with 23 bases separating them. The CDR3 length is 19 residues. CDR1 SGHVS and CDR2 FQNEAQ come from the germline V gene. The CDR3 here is CASSGRIRSRELAKNIQYF. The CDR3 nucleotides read TGTGCCAGCAGCGGCCGGATCAGGTCCCGGGAGCTAGCCAAAAACATTCAGTACTTC.

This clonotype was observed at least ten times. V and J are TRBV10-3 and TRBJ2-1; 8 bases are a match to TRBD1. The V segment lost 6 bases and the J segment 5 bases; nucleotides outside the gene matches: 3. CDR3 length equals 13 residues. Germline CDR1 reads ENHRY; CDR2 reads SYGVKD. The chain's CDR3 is CAISGQGHNEQFF. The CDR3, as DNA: TGTGCCATCAGCGGACAGGGTCACAATGAGCAGTTCTTC.

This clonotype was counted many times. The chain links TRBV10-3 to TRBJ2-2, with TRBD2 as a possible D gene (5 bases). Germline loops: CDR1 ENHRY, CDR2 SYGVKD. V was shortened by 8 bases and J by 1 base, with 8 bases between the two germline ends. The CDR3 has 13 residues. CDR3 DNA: TGTGCCATCGGGAGACTGAACACCGGGGAGCTGTTTTTT. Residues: CAIGRLNTGELFF.

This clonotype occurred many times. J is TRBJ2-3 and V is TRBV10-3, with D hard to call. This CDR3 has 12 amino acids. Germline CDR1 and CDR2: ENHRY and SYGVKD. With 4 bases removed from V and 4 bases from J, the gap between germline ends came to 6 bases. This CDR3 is CAISVGADTQYF. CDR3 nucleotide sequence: TGTGCCATCAGTGTTGGAGCAGATACGCAGTATTTT.

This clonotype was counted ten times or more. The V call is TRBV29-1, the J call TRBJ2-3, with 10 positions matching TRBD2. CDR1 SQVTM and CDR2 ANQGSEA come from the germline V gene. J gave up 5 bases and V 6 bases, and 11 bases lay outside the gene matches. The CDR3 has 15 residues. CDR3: CSVPGLAGAKDTQYF. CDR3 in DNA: TGCAGCGTCCCAGGGCTAGCGGGAGCCAAAGATACGCAGTATTTT.

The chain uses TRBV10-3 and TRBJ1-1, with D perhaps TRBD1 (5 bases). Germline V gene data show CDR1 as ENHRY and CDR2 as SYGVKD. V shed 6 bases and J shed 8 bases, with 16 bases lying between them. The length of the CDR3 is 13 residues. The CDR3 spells CAIRGTSEGEAFF. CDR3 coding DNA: TGTGCCATCAGAGGGACGTCGGAAGGGGAAGCTTTCTTT.

DNA of the CDR3: TGCAGCGTTGAGGTCAGGGGTTGGGAGACCCAGTACTTC. This encodes CSVEVRGWETQYF. V and J are TRBV29-1 and TRBJ2-5, with a weak D call TRBD1 (6 bases). In germline, CDR1 is SQVTM, CDR2 ANQGSEA. CDR3 length equals 13 residues. V lost 3 bases, J lost 5 bases, and 13 bases lay in between.

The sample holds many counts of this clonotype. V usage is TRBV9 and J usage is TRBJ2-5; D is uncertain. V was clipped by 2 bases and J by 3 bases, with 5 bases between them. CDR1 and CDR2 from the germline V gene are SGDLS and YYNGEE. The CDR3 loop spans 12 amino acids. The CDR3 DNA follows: TGTGCCAGCAGCGTCAGAGAAGAGACCCAGTACTTC. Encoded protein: CASSVREETQYF. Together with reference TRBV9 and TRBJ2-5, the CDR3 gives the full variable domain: DSGVTQTPKHLITATGQRVTLRCSPRSGDLSVYWYQQSLDQGLQFLIQYYNGEERAKGNILERFSAQQFPDLHSELNLSSLELGDSALYFCASSVREETQYFGPGTRLLVL.